The entry that follows covers one T cell receptor (beta chain) sequence. Clones were sequenced by immunoSEQ multiplex PCR, and TCRdb holds only the in-frame ones, with some missing. The sample shows over 150,000 clones, roughly 72% of them seen only once. The data derive from a study of cytotoxic CD8 clonotypes in ibrutinib-treated CLL. The CDR3 length is 15 residues. Germline V gene lookup returns CDR1 SQVTM and CDR2 ANQGSEA. V was pared by 7 bases and J by 0 bases, with 10 bases of the junction left unmatched. The sequence derives from a human donor with chronic lymphocytic leukemia. The sample was PBMCs, taken after 24 months of ibrutinib treatment. The J gene is TRBJ1-2, the V gene TRBV29-1; 8 nucleotides agree with TRBD1. The CDR3 protein is CSAEGGQEANYGYTF. CDR3 coding DNA: TGCAGCGCTGAGGGGGGACAGGAAGCTAACTATGGCTACACCTTC.